This T cell receptor beta chain appears in the sequencing data of a study of T cells in Graves' hyperthyroidism and ophthalmopathy. Study at large: Peripheral blood was drawn at first diagnosis, prior to all treatment. Broader study findings: Stable hyperthyroidism and ophthalmopathy were separated using 13 V-J signatures. Peripheral blood also featured most of the thyroid clonotypes expanded above 0.001.

Isolation of PBMCs was performed on 8.5 to 10 ml fresh peripheral blood. Notes on this clonotype: Its antigen is not identified.

Amplification of TCR beta CDR3 regions used RNA as the template. TCR CDR3 regions were first amplified by RT-PCR with HTBI primers. Using its own MiXCR run on the multiplex PCR reads, TCRdb lists one record per CDR3 protein. The sample lists roughly 250,000 distinct CDR3 sequences, approximately 20% seen once, with about 60% in the top ten. The clonotype originates from a young man with Graves' ophthalmopathy. The sequencing input was blood.

As DNA, the CDR3 is TGTGCCAGCAGCAAGGGGACAGATGGCTACACCTTC. Translating gives CASSKGTDGYTF. The chain joins TRBV11-2 to TRBJ1-2; 7 bases map to TRBD1. After removal of 5 bases from V and 6 bases from J, the junction contained 3 bases not matched to a gene. The CDR3 has 12 amino acids. Germline lookup yields CDR1 SGHAT and CDR2 FQNNGV.